These 21 T cell receptor beta chains were sequenced from one sample in a study of blood T cell repertoires in COVID-19 (dated by TCRdb to 2020 to 2022). Receptor amplification or capture employed the immunoSEQ multiplex PCR assay. TCRdb provides this immuneACCESS table in a form limited to in-frame rearrangements. Some clones are lacking; in checked studies, under half of them reflect an unresolved V gene, and why the rest are absent is not known. The sample profile shows approximately 170,000 clones; 70% to 90% of them were found once. Approximately 8.1% of the sample belongs to the ten largest clones. The sample taken for sequencing was peripheral blood. These receptors all come from a woman over 75 with COVID-19, enrolled during active disease.

The chain links TRBV7-3 to TRBJ2-1; 14 bases are a match to TRBD2. The CDR3 covers 20 residues. V gave up 5 bases and J gave up 1 base; unmatched junction bases: 13. Germline V gene data show CDR1 as SGHTA and CDR2 as FQGTGA. The CDR3 nucleotides read TGTGCCAGCAGCCCGGTAGGAGGGACTAGCGGGAGAGGATCCTACAATGAGCAGTTCTTC. Protein: CASSPVGGTSGRGSYNEQFF.

The chain recombines TRBV7-9 with TRBJ1-2, with 9 bases that match TRBD1. Germline-derived CDR1 and CDR2 are SEHNR and FQNEAQ (reference sequence). Losses at the gene ends were 3 bases for V and 4 bases for J; bases not matched to a gene: 9. The CDR3 has 16 residues. Here the CDR3 DNA reads TGTGCCAGCAGCTTCGGGACAGGGCCCTCAAGCTATGGCTACACCTTC. This encodes CASSFGTGPSSYGYTF.

The chain combines TRBV3-1 (or the pseudogene TRBV3-2) with TRBJ2-3; D gene uncertain. Per germline, CDR1 LGHDT and CDR2 YNNKEL (reference sequence). The CDR3 runs to 14 residues. V lost 1 base and J lost 0, with 5 bases in between. CDR3 nucleotide sequence: TGTGCCAGCAGCCAAGGTCCGAGCACAGATACGCAGTATTTT. Its protein is CASSQGPSTDTQYF.

This clone has just a few counts. The rearrangement uses TRBV28 and TRBJ2-3; 8 bases agree with TRBD2. The CDR3 is 16 amino acids. After removal of 6 bases from V and 3 bases from J, the junction contained 11 bases not matched to a gene. Germline CDR1 and CDR2: MDHEN and SYDVKM. CDR3 nucleotide sequence: TGTGCCAGCAGCCCTTTCGTTTCGGGAGGGACAGATACGCAGTATTTT. Translated, it gives CASSPFVSGGTDTQYF.

This chain uses TRBV24-1 with TRBJ2-5; D might be TRBD1 (6 bases). Germline V gives CDR1 KGHDR, CDR2 SFDVKD. The CDR3 is made up of 15 amino acids. The V end was cut by 5 bases, the J end by 5 bases, with 17 bases between. The CDR3 region is CATSVGDTFGETQYF. CDR3 coding DNA: TGTGCCACCAGTGTTGGGGACACCTTCGGGGAGACCCAGTACTTC.

This clone was observed once. This rearrangement joins TRBV2 to TRBJ1-3; 7 nucleotides match TRBD1. This CDR3 has 14 amino acids. The germline V gene encodes CDR1 SNHLY and CDR2 FYNNEI. V gave up 2 bases and J gave up 5 bases; unmatched junction bases: 3. As DNA, the CDR3 is TGTGCCAGCAGTGAACGGGGACAGAGAAACACCATATATTTT. It codes for CASSERGQRNTIYF.

The chain employs TRBV2 and TRBJ1-2, with TRBD1 as a possible D gene (6 bases). The germline V gene has CDR1 SNHLY and CDR2 FYNNEI. The CDR3 runs 13 residues. Trimming removed 3 bases from V and 5 bases from J, with 10 bases in between. Here the CDR3 reads CASSETGQYGYTF. The CDR3 coding sequence is TGTGCCAGCAGTGAGACAGGACAGTATGGCTACACCTTC.

The chain joins TRBV2 to TRBJ2-3; D is unresolved. Germline CDR1 and CDR2: SNHLY and FYNNEI. This CDR3 spans 12 amino acids. Trimming removed 6 bases from V and 6 bases from J, with 10 bases in between. The DNA of the CDR3 is TGTGCCAGCAGCTTGGCATGGGATACGCAGTATTTT. Amino acids: CASSLAWDTQYF.

The chain uses TRBV5-1 and TRBJ2-6, with 7 bases aligning to TRBD1. The junction had 4 bases not matched to a gene; V was cut back by 4 bases and J by 3 bases. Germline V gene data show CDR1 as SGHRS and CDR2 as YFSETQ. The length of the CDR3 is 15 residues. The DNA of the CDR3 is TGCGCCAGCAGCCCCAGGGGGTATGGGGCCAACGTCCTGACTTTC. It translates to CASSPRGYGANVLTF. The variable domain in full, completed from reference TRBV5-1 and TRBJ2-6, reads KAGVTQTPRYLIKTRGQQVTLSCSPISGHRSVSWYQQTPGQGLQFLFEYFSETQRNKGNFPGRFSGRQFSNSRSEMNVSTLELGDSALYLCASSPRGYGANVLTFGAGSRLTVL.

This chain uses TRBV7-9 with TRBJ2-1; maybe TRBD1 (6 bases). V lost 5 bases and J 6 bases, leaving 17 bases between the germline ends. This CDR3 contains 15 residues. Germline V gene sequence: CDR1 SEHNR, CDR2 FQNEAQ (reference sequence). The CDR3 protein is CASSPRLRTANEQFF. The CDR3 nucleotides read TGTGCCAGCAGCCCCAGGCTTAGGACAGCCAATGAGCAGTTCTTC.

The chain is built from TRBV5-1 and TRBJ1-1; 8 nucleotides agree with TRBD1. Germline V gene sequence: CDR1 SGHRS, CDR2 YFSETQ. The CDR3 spans 13 residues. The ends lost 4 bases at V and 6 bases at J; junction bases unmatched: 5. CDR3 nucleotides: TGCGCCAGCAGCGTCACAGGGGGGGCTGAAGCTTTCTTT. Its protein is CASSVTGGAEAFF.

This chain connects TRBV2 to TRBJ2-5, with D possibly TRBD1 on 6 matching bases. Germline loops: CDR1 SNHLY, CDR2 FYNNEI. Trimming took off 6 bases at V and 0 bases at J, with 14 bases between the two ends. This CDR3 spans 15 amino acids. The CDR3 region has the DNA TGTGCCAGCAGCCAAGAGGACAGCCACCAAGAGACCCAGTACTTC. Its protein product is CASSQEDSHQETQYF.

This clone has more than one count but fewer than ten. The chain carries TRBV11-1 and TRBJ2-7; D might be TRBD1 (6 bases). Germline V CDR1 and CDR2: SGHAT, FQDESV (reference sequence). The CDR3 runs 14 residues. V was shortened by 5 bases and J by 0 bases, with 11 bases between the two germline ends. The chain's CDR3 is CASSPQGSSYEQYF. CDR3 bases: TGTGCCAGCAGCCCACAGGGTAGCTCCTACGAGCAGTACTTC.

The chain carries TRBV3-1 (or the pseudogene TRBV3-2) and TRBJ2-7; 9 bases map to TRBD2. Germline assignment: CDR1 LGHDT and CDR2 YNNKEL (reference sequence). The CDR3 sequence is 14 residues long. V lost 3 bases, J lost 1 base, and 1 base stayed unmatched. The CDR3 reads CASSQTSGSYEQYF. CDR3 nucleotide sequence: TGTGCCAGCAGCCAGACTAGCGGATCCTACGAGCAGTACTTC.

V and J are TRBV5-1 and TRBJ2-1; 9 nucleotides match TRBD2. Germline CDR1 is SGHRS and CDR2 is YFSETQ. The CDR3 consists of 16 residues. V lost 5 bases to trimming and J lost 6 bases; unmatched junction nucleotides: 12. CDR3 sequence: CASRPPTSGRSNEQFF. Written as DNA, the CDR3 is TGCGCCAGCAGACCGCCGACTAGCGGACGATCCAATGAGCAGTTCTTC. The full variable domain, in which reference TRBV5-1 and TRBJ2-1 provide the parts outside the CDR3, is KAGVTQTPRYLIKTRGQQVTLSCSPISGHRSVSWYQQTPGQGLQFLFEYFSETQRNKGNFPGRFSGRQFSNSRSEMNVSTLELGDSALYLCASRPPTSGRSNEQFFGPGTRLTVL.

The chain carries TRBV9 and TRBJ1-1; D gene unclear. Trimming cost V 5 bases and J 5 bases, with 16 bases left between them. The CDR3 sequence is 14 residues long. Germline V gene sequence: CDR1 SGDLS, CDR2 YYNGEE. CDR3 sequence reads: CASSYSGIGTEAFF. The CDR3 DNA follows: TGTGCCAGCAGTTACTCGGGGATCGGAACTGAAGCTTTCTTT.

The chain couples TRBV21-1 to TRBJ2-3; TRBD1, as called in the table, went unchecked against the DNA. TRBV21-1 is noted as a pseudogene. The CDR3 consists of 16 residues. The CDR3 spells CASSTGGKGFTDTQYF. The CDR3 region has the DNA TGTGCCAGCAGCACAGGGGGAAAGGGCTTCACAGATACGCAGTATTTT.

V and J are TRBV18 and TRBJ2-5, with 7 bases fitting TRBD1. The CDR3 contains 13 residues. V shed 4 bases and J 2 bases; nucleotides not matched to a gene: 1. Germline assignment: CDR1 KGHSH and CDR2 LQKENI. CDR3: CASSRDRQETQYF. The DNA for the CDR3 is TGTGCCAGCTCACGGGACAGACAAGAGACCCAGTACTTC.

The V call is TRBV4-1, the J call TRBJ1-4; TRBD1 matches at 7 bases. The CDR3 has 15 amino acids. The germline V gene has CDR1 MGHRA and CDR2 YSYEKL. With 9 bases clipped from V and 6 bases from J, the junction kept 13 bases outside the gene matches. CDR3: CARPGSEGADEKLFF. The CDR3 DNA is TGCGCCAGGCCGGGATCGGAGGGGGCTGATGAAAAACTGTTTTTT.

The chain employs TRBV7-2 and TRBJ1-2; no reliable D call. The CDR3 spans 17 residues. Per germline, CDR1 SGHTA and CDR2 FQGNSA. V was cut by 4 bases and J by 0 bases, with 18 bases left in between. The CDR3 coding sequence is TGTGCCAGCAGCTCCCCGTGGGCAAGTACCTCTAACTATGGCTACACCTTC. Protein product: CASSSPWASTSNYGYTF. Using reference TRBV7-2 and TRBJ1-2 for the parts outside the CDR3, the full variable domain is GAGVSQSPSNKVTEKGKDVELRCDPISGHTALYWYRQSLGQGLEFLIYFQGNSAPDKSGLPSDRFSAERTGGSVSTLTIQRTQQEDSAVYLCASSSPWASTSNYGYTFGSGTRLTVV.

This chain links TRBV2 with TRBJ2-7; 7 bases fit TRBD2. The CDR3 is 16 amino acids. The J segment lost 2 bases and the V segment lost 7 bases, leaving 14 bases of the junction unmatched. Germline CDR1 SNHLY, CDR2 FYNNEI. DNA of the CDR3: TGTGCCAGCACCATAAGAGGAAGCGGGGTTGCCTACGAGCAGTACTTC. Translation: CASTIRGSGVAYEQYF.